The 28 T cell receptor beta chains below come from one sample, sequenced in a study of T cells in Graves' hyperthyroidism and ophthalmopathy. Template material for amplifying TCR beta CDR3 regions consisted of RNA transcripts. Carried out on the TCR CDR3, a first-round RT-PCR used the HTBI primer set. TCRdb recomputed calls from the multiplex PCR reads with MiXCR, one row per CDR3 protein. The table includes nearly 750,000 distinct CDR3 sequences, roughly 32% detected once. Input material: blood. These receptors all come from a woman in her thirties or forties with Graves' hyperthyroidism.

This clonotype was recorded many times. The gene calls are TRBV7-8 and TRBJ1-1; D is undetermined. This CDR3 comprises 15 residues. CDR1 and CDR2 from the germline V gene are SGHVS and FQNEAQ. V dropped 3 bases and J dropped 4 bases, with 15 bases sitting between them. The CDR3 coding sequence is TGTGCCAGCAGCTTGCCCTCGGCGGGCCCCACTGAAGCTTTCTTT. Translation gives CASSLPSAGPTEAFF.

CDR3 region: CASSKGLAGGVEQYF. The CDR3 DNA reads TGCGCCAGCAGCAAGGGACTAGCGGGAGGGGTCGAGCAGTACTTC. V is TRBV4-3 and J is TRBJ2-7; 16 nucleotides match TRBD2. Germline V lookup: CDR1 LGHNA, CDR2 YSLEER. J was trimmed by 6 bases and V by 5 bases; bases with no gene match: 4. The CDR3 covers 15 residues.

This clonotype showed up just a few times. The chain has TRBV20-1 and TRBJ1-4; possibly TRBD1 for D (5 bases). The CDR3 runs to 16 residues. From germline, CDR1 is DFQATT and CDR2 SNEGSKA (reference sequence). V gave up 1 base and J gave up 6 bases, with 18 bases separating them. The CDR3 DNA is TGCAGTGCTAGAGGAAGAAGCGGGACTCCCCATGAAAAACTGTTTTTT. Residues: CSARGRSGTPHEKLFF.

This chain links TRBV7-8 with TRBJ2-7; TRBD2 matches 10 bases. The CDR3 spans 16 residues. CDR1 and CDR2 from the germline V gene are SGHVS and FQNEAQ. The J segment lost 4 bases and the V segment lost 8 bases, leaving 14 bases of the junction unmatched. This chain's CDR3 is CASRSWSRAGGYEQYF. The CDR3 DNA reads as TGTGCCAGCCGTTCGTGGTCTCGAGCGGGAGGGTACGAGCAGTACTTC. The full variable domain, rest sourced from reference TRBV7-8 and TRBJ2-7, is GAGVSQSPRYKVAKRGQDVALRCDPISGHVSLFWYQQALGQGPEFLTYFQNEAQLDKSGLPSDRFFAERPEGSVSTLKIQRTQQEDSAVYLCASRSWSRAGGYEQYFGPGTRLTVT.

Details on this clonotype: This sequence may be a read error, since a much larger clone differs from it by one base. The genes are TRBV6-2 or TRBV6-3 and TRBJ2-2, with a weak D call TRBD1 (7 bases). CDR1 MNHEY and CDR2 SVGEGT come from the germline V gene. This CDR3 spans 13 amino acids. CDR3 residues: CASSPREAGGLFF. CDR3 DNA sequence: TGTGCCAGCAGCCCGAGGGAGGCAGGGGGGCTGTTTTTT.

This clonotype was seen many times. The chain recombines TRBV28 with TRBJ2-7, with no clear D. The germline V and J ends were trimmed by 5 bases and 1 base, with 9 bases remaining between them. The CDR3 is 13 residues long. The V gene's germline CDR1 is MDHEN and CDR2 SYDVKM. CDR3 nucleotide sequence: TGTGCCAGCAGTCCACCTGTTTCCTACGAGCAGTACTTC. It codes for CASSPPVSYEQYF.

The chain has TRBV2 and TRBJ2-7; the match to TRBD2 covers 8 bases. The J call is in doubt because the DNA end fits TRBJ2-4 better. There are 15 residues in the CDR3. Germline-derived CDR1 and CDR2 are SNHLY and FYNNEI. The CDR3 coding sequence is TGTGCCAGCAGAGGGGCGGGAGGAGCCAAAAACATTCAGTACTTC. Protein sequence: CASRGAGGAKNIQYF.

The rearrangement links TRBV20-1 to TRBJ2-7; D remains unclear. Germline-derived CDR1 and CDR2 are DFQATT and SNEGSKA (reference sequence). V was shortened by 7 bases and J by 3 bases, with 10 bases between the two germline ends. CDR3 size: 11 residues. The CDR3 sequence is CSGEEHYEQYF. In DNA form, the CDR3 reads TGCAGTGGCGAGGAGCACTACGAGCAGTACTTC.

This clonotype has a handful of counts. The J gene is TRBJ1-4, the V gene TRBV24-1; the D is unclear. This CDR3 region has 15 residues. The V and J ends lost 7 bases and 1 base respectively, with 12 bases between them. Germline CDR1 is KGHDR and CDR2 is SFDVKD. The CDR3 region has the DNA TGTGCCACCAGATCTCCACTGGAAACTAATGAAAAACTGTTTTTT. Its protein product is CATRSPLETNEKLFF.

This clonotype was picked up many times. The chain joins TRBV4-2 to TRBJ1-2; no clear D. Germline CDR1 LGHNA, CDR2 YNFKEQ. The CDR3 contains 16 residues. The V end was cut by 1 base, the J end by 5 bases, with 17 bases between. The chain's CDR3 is CASSQGRDPEAYGYTF. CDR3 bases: TGTGCCAGCAGCCAAGGCCGTGACCCGGAGGCGTATGGCTACACCTTC.

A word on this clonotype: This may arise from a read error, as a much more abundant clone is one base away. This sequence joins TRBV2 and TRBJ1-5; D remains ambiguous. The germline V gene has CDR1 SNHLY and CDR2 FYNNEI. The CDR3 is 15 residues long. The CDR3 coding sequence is TGTGCCAGCAGCTTCTCGGCCGATAGCAATCAGCTCCAGCATTTT. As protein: CASSFSADSNQLQHF.

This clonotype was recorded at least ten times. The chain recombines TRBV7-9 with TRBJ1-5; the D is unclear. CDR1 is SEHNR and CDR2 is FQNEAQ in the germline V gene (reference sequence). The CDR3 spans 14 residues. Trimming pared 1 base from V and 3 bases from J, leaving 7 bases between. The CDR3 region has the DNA TGTGCCAGCAGCTTAGTATTTATCAATCAGCCCCAGCATTTT. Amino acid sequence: CASSLVFINQPQHF.

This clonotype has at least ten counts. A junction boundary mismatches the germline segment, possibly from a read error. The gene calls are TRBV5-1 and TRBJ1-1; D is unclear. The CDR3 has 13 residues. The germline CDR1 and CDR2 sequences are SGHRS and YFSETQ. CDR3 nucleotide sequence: TGTGCCAGCAGCTTCCTGATGAACACTGAAGCTTTCTTT. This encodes CASSFLMNTEAFF.

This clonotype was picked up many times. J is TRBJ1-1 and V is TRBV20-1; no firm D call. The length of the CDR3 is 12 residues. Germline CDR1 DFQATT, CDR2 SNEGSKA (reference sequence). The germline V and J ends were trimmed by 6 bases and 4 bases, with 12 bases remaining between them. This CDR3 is CSARKTSTEAFF. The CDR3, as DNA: TGCAGTGCCCGAAAGACTAGCACTGAAGCTTTCTTT.

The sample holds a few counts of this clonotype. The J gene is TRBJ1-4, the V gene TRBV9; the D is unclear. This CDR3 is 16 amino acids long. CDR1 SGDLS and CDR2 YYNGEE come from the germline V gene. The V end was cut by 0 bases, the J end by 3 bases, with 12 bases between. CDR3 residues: CASSVDDSGPNEKLFF. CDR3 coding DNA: TGTGCCAGCAGCGTAGATGATTCCGGGCCTAATGAAAAACTGTTTTTT.

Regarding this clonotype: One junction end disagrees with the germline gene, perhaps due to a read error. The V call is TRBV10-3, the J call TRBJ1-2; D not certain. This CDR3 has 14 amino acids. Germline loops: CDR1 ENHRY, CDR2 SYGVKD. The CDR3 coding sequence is TGTGCCATCACTGAGACAAGGCATCGGGAAGGCTACACCTTC. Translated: CAITETRHREGYTF.

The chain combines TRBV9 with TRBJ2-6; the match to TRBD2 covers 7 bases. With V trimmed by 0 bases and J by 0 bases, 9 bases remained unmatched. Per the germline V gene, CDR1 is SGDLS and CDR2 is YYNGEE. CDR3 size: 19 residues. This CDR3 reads CASSVVVGGSLSGANVLTF. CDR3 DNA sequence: TGTGCCAGCAGCGTAGTAGTGGGGGGGTCGCTCTCTGGGGCCAACGTCCTGACTTTC. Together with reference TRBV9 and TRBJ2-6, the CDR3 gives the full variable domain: DSGVTQTPKHLITATGQRVTLRCSPRSGDLSVYWYQQSLDQGLQFLIQYYNGEERAKGNILERFSAQQFPDLHSELNLSSLELGDSALYFCASSVVVGGSLSGANVLTFGAGSRLTVL.

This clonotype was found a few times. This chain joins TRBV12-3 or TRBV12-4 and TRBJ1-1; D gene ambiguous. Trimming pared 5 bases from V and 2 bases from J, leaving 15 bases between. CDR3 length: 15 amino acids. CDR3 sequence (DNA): TGTGCCAGCAGTCGTACCCAGAATATTAACACTGAAGCTTTCTTT. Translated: CASSRTQNINTEAFF.

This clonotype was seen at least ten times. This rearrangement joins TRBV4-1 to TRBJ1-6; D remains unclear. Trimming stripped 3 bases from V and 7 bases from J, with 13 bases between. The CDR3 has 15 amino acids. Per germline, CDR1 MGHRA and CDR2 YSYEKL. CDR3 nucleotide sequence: TGCGCCAGCAGCCAGACCGGTTTTCAGAATTCACCCCTCCACTTT. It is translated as CASSQTGFQNSPLHF.

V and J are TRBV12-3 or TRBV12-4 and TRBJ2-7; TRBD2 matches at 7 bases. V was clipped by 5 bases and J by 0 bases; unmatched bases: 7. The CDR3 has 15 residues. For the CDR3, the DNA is TGTGCCAGCAGTAATCTAGCGGAGACCTCCTACGAGCAGTACTTC. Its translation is CASSNLAETSYEQYF.

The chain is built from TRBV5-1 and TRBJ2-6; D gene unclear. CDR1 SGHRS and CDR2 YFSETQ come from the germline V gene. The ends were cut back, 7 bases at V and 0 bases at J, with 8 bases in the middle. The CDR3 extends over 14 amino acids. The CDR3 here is CASEPDSGANVLTF. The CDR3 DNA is TGCGCCAGCGAGCCGGACTCTGGGGCCAACGTCCTGACTTTC.

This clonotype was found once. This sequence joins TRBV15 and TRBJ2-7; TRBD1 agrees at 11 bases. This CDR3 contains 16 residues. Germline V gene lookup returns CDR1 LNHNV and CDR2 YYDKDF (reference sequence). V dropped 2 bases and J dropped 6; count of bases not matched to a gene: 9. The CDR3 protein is CATSRPGTGGTSEQYF. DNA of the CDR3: TGTGCCACCAGCAGACCCGGGACAGGGGGTACAAGCGAGCAGTACTTC.

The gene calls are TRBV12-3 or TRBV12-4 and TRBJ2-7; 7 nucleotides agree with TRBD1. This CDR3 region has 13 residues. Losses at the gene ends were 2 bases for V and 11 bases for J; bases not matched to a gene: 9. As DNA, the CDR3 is TGTGCCAGCAGTTTACCGGGACAGACCTTGGAGTACTTC. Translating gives CASSLPGQTLEYF.

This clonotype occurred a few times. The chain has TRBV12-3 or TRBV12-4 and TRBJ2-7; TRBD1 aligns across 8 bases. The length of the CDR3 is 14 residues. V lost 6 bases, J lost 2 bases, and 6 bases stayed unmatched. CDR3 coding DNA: TGTGCCAGCAGACTCCGACAGGGGCCCTACGAGCAGTACTTC. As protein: CASRLRQGPYEQYF.

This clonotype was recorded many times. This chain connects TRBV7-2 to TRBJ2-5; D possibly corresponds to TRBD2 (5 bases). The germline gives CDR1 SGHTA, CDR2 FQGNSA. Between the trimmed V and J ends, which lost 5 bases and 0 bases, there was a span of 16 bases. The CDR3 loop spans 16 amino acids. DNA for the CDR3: TGTGCCAGCAGCCGGATGCGGGTCGGTTACCAAGAGACCCAGTACTTC. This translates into CASSRMRVGYQETQYF.

Written as DNA, the CDR3 is TGTGCCAGCGCTAGCGGGAGGCTTGAGACCCAGTACTTC. It encodes CASASGRLETQYF. J is TRBJ2-5 and V is TRBV27; 11 positions match TRBD2. CDR3 length: 13 residues. V lost 8 bases to trimming and J lost 5 bases; unmatched junction nucleotides: 4. Germline V gene sequence: CDR1 MNHEY, CDR2 SMNVEV (reference sequence).

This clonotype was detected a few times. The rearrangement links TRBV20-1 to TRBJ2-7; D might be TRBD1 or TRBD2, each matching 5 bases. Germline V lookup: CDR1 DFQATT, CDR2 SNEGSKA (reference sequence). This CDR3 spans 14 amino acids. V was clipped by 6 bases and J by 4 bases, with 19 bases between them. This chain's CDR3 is CSASPRDGGYEQYF. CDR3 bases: TGCAGTGCCTCCCCCCGGGACGGAGGATACGAGCAGTACTTC.

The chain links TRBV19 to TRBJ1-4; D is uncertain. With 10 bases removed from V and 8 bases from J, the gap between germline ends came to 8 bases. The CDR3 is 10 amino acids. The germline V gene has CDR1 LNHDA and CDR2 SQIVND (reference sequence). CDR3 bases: TGTGCCACATACCAGGAAAAACTGTTTTTT. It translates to CATYQEKLFF.